The next 3 T cell receptor beta chains were all read from a single sample in a study of blood T cell repertoires in COVID-19. Generated by immunoSEQ multiplex PCR, the TCRdb table keeps only in-frame clones and is missing some. This sample carries some 270,000 clones, roughly 90% of them seen once, and the ten largest clones take about 2%. Sequenced input: peripheral blood. Receptors originate from a woman aged 60-75 years with COVID-19, enrolled during active disease.

V and J are TRBV5-1 and TRBJ1-2; possible D gene TRBD1, 6 bases. Germline V gene sequence: CDR1 SGHRS, CDR2 YFSETQ. CDR3 size: 14 residues. Trimming stripped 0 bases from V and 7 bases from J, with 13 bases between. This chain's CDR3 is CASSLVAGDRGYTF. The CDR3 DNA sequence: TGCGCCAGCAGCTTGGTTGCAGGGGACCGTGGCTACACCTTC.

The J gene is TRBJ2-3, the V gene TRBV5-1; 7 nucleotides align to TRBD1. From germline, CDR1 is SGHRS and CDR2 YFSETQ. V lost 4 bases, J lost 6 bases, and 14 bases stayed unmatched. The CDR3 sequence is 16 residues long. The CDR3 nucleotides are TGCGCCAGCAGCCCGGGACAGACGACCTCTGTGGATACGCAGTATTTT. Translation gives CASSPGQTTSVDTQYF.

This chain links TRBV7-9 with TRBJ1-4; the match to TRBD1 covers 7 bases. The CDR3 runs to 12 residues. Germline loops: CDR1 SEHNR, CDR2 FQNEAQ (reference sequence). The V segment lost 5 bases and the J segment 7 bases; nucleotides outside the gene matches: 1. This CDR3 is CASSRQGEKLFF. In nucleotides, the CDR3 is TGTGCCAGCAGCAGACAGGGTGAAAAACTGTTTTTT.